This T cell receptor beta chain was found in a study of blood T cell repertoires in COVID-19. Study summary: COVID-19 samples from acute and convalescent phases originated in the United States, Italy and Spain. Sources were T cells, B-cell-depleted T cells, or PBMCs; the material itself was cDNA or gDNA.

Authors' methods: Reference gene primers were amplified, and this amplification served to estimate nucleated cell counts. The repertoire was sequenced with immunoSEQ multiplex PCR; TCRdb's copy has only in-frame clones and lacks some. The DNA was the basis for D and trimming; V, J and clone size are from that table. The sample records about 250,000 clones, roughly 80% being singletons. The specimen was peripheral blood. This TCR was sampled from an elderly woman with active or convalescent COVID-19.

For the CDR3, the DNA is TGTGCCAGCAGCCAAGCGAGAGACAATCAGCCCCAGCATTTT. Its translation: CASSQARDNQPQHF. The chain recombines TRBV3-1 (or the pseudogene TRBV3-2) with TRBJ1-5; D gene uncertain. V was pared by 1 base and J by 3 bases, with 7 bases between. CDR3 size: 14 residues. CDR1 and CDR2 (germline): LGHDT, YNNKEL (reference sequence).